These 5 T cell receptor beta chains were sequenced from one sample in a study of shared clonotypes between healthy human individuals. Sequenced by immunoSEQ multiplex PCR; TCRdb stores in-frame clones only, minus some. This sample has 400,000 to 550,000 clones, with less than 80% found just once. The specimen was PBMCs. The receptors shown here come from a woman between 40 and 55 years old in good health. Some clones in this sample may be carry-over from other donors' samples.

The J gene is TRBJ1-6, the V gene TRBV7-9; D ambiguous. V was trimmed by 2 bases and J by 11 bases, leaving 7 bases between them. The CDR3 is made up of 12 amino acids. Germline loops: CDR1 SEHNR, CDR2 FQNEAQ (reference sequence). The CDR3 coding sequence is TGTGCCAGCAGCTTATCAAGTACACCCCTCCACTTT. Its protein is CASSLSSTPLHF.

The gene calls are TRBV15 and TRBJ2-5; D call uncertain. Germline CDR1 and CDR2: LNHNV and YYDKDF (reference sequence). Trimming took 8 bases from V and 4 from J, leaving 8 bases between them. The CDR3 contains 11 residues. The CDR3 reads CATGVPETQYF. The CDR3 DNA follows: TGTGCCACCGGGGTGCCAGAGACCCAGTACTTC.

This chain joins TRBV9 and TRBJ2-7; D might be TRBD2 (6 bases). The length of the CDR3 is 16 residues. Per the germline V gene, CDR1 is SGDLS and CDR2 is YYNGEE. V was cut by 4 bases and J by 0 bases, with 17 bases left in between. The CDR3 is CASSPQTGSGSYEQYF. The CDR3 nucleotides are TGTGCCAGCAGCCCCCAGACCGGTAGCGGCTCCTACGAGCAGTACTTC.

The chain has TRBV11-1 and TRBJ2-1; 8 positions agree with TRBD2. From germline, CDR1 is SGHAT and CDR2 FQDESV (reference sequence). This CDR3 is 15 amino acids long. J was trimmed by 6 bases and V by 5 bases; bases with no gene match: 9. In nucleotides, the CDR3 is TGTGCCAGCAGCCCGATAGCGGGGCGCTTCAATGAGCAGTTCTTC. Amino acids: CASSPIAGRFNEQFF.

V is TRBV29-1 and J is TRBJ1-4; 8 bases line up with TRBD1. There are 13 residues in the CDR3. Per germline, CDR1 SQVTM and CDR2 ANQGSEA. The CDR3 region is CGGQVATNEKLFF. CDR3 bases: TGCGGGGGACAGGTCGCAACTAATGAAAAACTGTTTTTT.